A single sample gave rise to the 20 T cell receptor beta chains below, sequenced in a study of blood T cell repertoires in COVID-19 (dated by TCRdb to 2020 to 2021). The method behind the library was the immunoSEQ multiplex PCR assay. Drawn from immuneACCESS, this table holds only the in-frame rearrangements with V and J called that TCRdb kept. Clones are partly lost; checked studies trace under half to an unresolved V gene and leave the rest unexplained. In all, the sample holds under 500,000 clones, and 75% to 90% of those were seen once. Of the sample, approximately 4.5% is held by the ten largest clones. Sequencing was performed on peripheral blood. These receptor sequences come from a woman aged 25 to 39 with acute or convalescent COVID-19.

J is TRBJ2-7 and V is TRBV28; 13 bases line up with TRBD2. Germline V gene data show CDR1 as MDHEN and CDR2 as SYDVKM. The CDR3 is 17 residues long. V lost 1 base and J lost 3; bases outside the gene matches: 6. CDR3 bases: TGTGCCAGCAGTTTATCGTCACTAGCGGGGGGGCACTACGAGCAGTACTTC. It yields the protein CASSLSSLAGGHYEQYF.

CDR3 sequence: CASSIEEPGVLFSPLHF. The CDR3 DNA is TGTGCCAGTAGTATAGAGGAACCAGGGGTGTTGTTTTCACCCCTCCACTTT. V and J are TRBV19 and TRBJ1-6, with TRBD1 as a possible D gene (6 bases). CDR3 length: 17 amino acids. V was cut by 0 bases and J by 9 bases, with 18 bases left in between. CDR1 is LNHDA, CDR2 SQIVND, per germline (reference sequence).

This rearrangement joins TRBV29-1 to TRBJ1-1; 8 bases fit TRBD1. CDR3 length equals 15 residues. J lost 0 bases, V lost 2 bases, and 5 bases had no gene match. Germline CDR1 reads SQVTM; CDR2 reads ANQGSEA. In DNA form, the CDR3 reads TGCAGCGTTGAAATACCGGGACAGGTGAACACTGAAGCTTTCTTT. Its translation: CSVEIPGQVNTEAFF.

V usage is TRBV30 and J usage is TRBJ1-1, with D possibly being TRBD1 (5 bases). V dropped 4 bases and J dropped 6 bases, with 9 bases sitting between them. Per the germline V gene, CDR1 is GTSNPN and CDR2 is SVGIG (reference sequence). The CDR3 runs to 11 residues. CDR3 residues: CAWIGVAEAFF. The CDR3 DNA reads as TGTGCCTGGATAGGGGTTGCTGAAGCTTTCTTT.

In this sample, this clone turned up once. This chain connects TRBV27 to TRBJ2-3; no firm D call. The CDR3 is 14 amino acids. The germline gives CDR1 MNHEY, CDR2 SMNVEV (reference sequence). With 4 bases removed from V and 3 bases from J, the gap between germline ends came to 11 bases. For the CDR3, the DNA is TGTGCCAGCAGTTCCACGTGGGCTACAGATACGCAGTATTTT. Amino acids: CASSSTWATDTQYF.

The count of this clone is one. The genes are TRBV13 and TRBJ2-5, with 7 bases lining up with TRBD1. V shed 2 bases and J 2 bases; nucleotides not matched to a gene: 2. The germline CDR1 and CDR2 sequences are PRHDT and FYEKMQ (reference sequence). This CDR3 region has 14 residues. CDR3 residues: CASSLKGQQETQYF. The CDR3 DNA sequence: TGTGCCAGCAGCTTAAAGGGACAGCAAGAGACCCAGTACTTC. The variable domain in full, with the rest retrieved from reference TRBV13 and TRBJ2-5, is AAGVIQSPRHLIKEKRETATLKCYPIPRHDTVYWYQQGPGQDPQFLISFYEKMQSDKGSIPDRFSAQQFSDYHSELNMSSLELGDSALYFCASSLKGQQETQYFGPGTRLLVL.

This clone appeared many times. V gene TRBV6-5 combines with J gene TRBJ2-7, with a tentative D call TRBD2 (5 bases). Trimming stripped 6 bases from V and 0 bases from J, with 15 bases between. This CDR3 spans 15 amino acids. CDR1 is MNHEY and CDR2 is SVGAGI in the germline V gene. The CDR3 loop reads CASRKAADPSYEQYF. The CDR3 DNA reads TGTGCCAGCAGGAAAGCGGCCGATCCCTCCTACGAGCAGTACTTC.

CDR3 residues: CASSLVPQDEQYF. The CDR3 DNA reads as TGTGCCAGCAGCTTGGTTCCCCAGGACGAGCAGTACTTC. The V gene is TRBV5-4, the J gene TRBJ2-7; D uncertain. Trimming left V 0 bases short and J 5 bases short, with 9 bases between. Germline V lookup: CDR1 SGHNT, CDR2 YYREEE (reference sequence). The CDR3 totals 13 residues. Looking up the rest from reference TRBV5-4 and TRBJ2-7 gives the full variable domain: ETGVTQSPTHLIKTRGQQVTLRCSSQSGHNTVSWYQQALGQGPQFIFQYYREEENGRGNFPPRFSGLQFPNYSSELNVNALELDDSALYLCASSLVPQDEQYFGPGTRLTVT.

The chain employs TRBV5-6 and TRBJ2-2; no reliable D call. CDR1 is SGHDT, CDR2 YYEEEE, per germline. V was pared by 0 bases and J by 3 bases, with 3 bases between. The length of the CDR3 is 13 residues. The DNA for the CDR3 is TGTGCCAGCAGCTTGGTCGACACCGGGGAGCTGTTTTTT. Its translation is CASSLVDTGELFF.

V usage is TRBV15 and J usage is TRBJ2-5; 11 positions agree with TRBD1. The CDR3 extends over 17 amino acids. V dropped 4 bases and J dropped 3; count of bases not matched to a gene: 10. Germline CDR1 and CDR2: LNHNV and YYDKDF (reference sequence). CDR3 nucleotides: TGTGCCACCAGCACACGGATGGGACAGGGGGGGAAAGAGACCCAGTACTTC. Translation: CATSTRMGQGGKETQYF.

This clone was recorded a few times. This rearrangement joins TRBV6-5 to TRBJ1-6; no definite D call. V was trimmed by 7 bases and J by 13 bases, leaving 23 bases between them. This CDR3 is 15 amino acids long. Germline V gives CDR1 MNHEY, CDR2 SVGAGI. CDR3 coding DNA: TGTGCCAGCACCAGAGAAGTGTCGGGGTCGGGGCCCCTCCACTTT. Translated, it gives CASTREVSGSGPLHF.

The rearrangement joins TRBV3-1 (or the pseudogene TRBV3-2) to TRBJ1-1; 7 nucleotides align to TRBD1. The junction had 1 base not matched to a gene; V was cut back by 0 bases and J by 3 bases. Germline V lookup: CDR1 LGHDT, CDR2 YNNKEL (reference sequence). The CDR3 sequence is 14 residues long. This CDR3 reads CASSQETGHTEAFF. The CDR3 DNA follows: TGTGCCAGCAGCCAAGAGACAGGGCACACTGAAGCTTTCTTT.

The chain employs TRBV19 and TRBJ2-7; 8 bases fit TRBD1. The CDR3 spans 15 residues. Germline V gene lookup returns CDR1 LNHDA and CDR2 SQIVND (reference sequence). With 0 bases clipped from V and 3 bases from J, the junction kept 4 bases outside the gene matches. CDR3 sequence: CASSIETGVSYEQYF. The DNA of the CDR3 is TGTGCCAGTAGTATAGAGACAGGGGTTAGCTACGAGCAGTACTTC.

About this clone: Other DNA sequences in the same sample also yield this CDR3. The V call is TRBV29-1, the J call TRBJ1-2, with D unresolved. The V gene lost 4 bases and the J gene lost 4 bases, with 10 bases spanning the gap. Looked up from germline, CDR1 is SQVTM and CDR2 is ANQGSEA. The CDR3 has 12 residues. CDR3 DNA sequence: TGCAGCGTTGTTCTGGGCGTCTATGGCTACACCTTC. Its protein product is CSVVLGVYGYTF.

Written as DNA, the CDR3 is TGTGCCAGCGCTCTCGCCGCGGAGACCCAGTACTTC. Protein: CASALAAETQYF. This chain uses TRBV28 with TRBJ2-5; D is unresolved. Germline V gene lookup returns CDR1 MDHEN and CDR2 SYDVKM. Trimming removed 8 bases from V and 5 bases from J, with 12 bases in between. The CDR3 extends over 12 amino acids. Together with reference TRBV28 and TRBJ2-5, the CDR3 gives the full variable domain: DVKVTQSSRYLVKRTGEKVFLECVQDMDHENMFWYRQDPGLGLRLIYFSYDVKMKEKGDIPEGYSVSREKKERFSLILESASTNQTSMYLCASALAAETQYFGPGTRLLVL.

This rearrangement joins TRBV30 to TRBJ2-2; 12 bases are a match to TRBD2. CDR1 is GTSNPN and CDR2 is SVGIG in the germline V gene (reference sequence). This CDR3 comprises 16 residues. The ends lost 0 bases at V and 7 bases at J; junction bases unmatched: 6. In DNA, the CDR3 is TGTGCCTGGAGTGTAAGCCTAGCGGGGGGGATCGGGGAGCTGTTTTTT. This sequence encodes CAWSVSLAGGIGELFF.

This chain connects TRBV6-6 to TRBJ1-4; the match to TRBD1 covers 9 bases. Per germline, CDR1 MNHNY and CDR2 SVGAGI (reference sequence). CDR3 length: 15 residues. The trim removed 6 bases at V and 10 bases at J, leaving 12 bases unmatched. This CDR3 reads CASSSQTGGSGKLFF. The CDR3, as DNA: TGTGCCAGCAGCTCTCAGACAGGGGGATCCGGAAAACTGTTTTTT.

The chain uses TRBV30 and TRBJ1-1; D is perhaps TRBD1 (6 bases). V gave up 5 bases and J gave up 4 bases, with 17 bases separating them. This CDR3 is 14 amino acids long. CDR1 is GTSNPN and CDR2 is SVGIG in the germline V gene (reference sequence). The CDR3 DNA reads as TGTGCCTGGGCTACCATACGAGGGGGCACTGAAGCTTTCTTT. Its protein product is CAWATIRGGTEAFF.

This clone showed up just a few times. The chain recombines TRBV2 with TRBJ2-1, with D maybe TRBD1 (6 bases). The V and J ends lost 3 bases and 4 bases respectively, with 16 bases between them. The germline V gene encodes CDR1 SNHLY and CDR2 FYNNEI. The CDR3 is 16 residues long. This CDR3 is CASSDFGTPEYNEQFF. The DNA of the CDR3 is TGTGCCAGCAGTGATTTCGGGACACCTGAATACAATGAGCAGTTCTTC.

This rearrangement joins TRBV5-5 to TRBJ1-2, with D perhaps TRBD1 (5 bases). Germline CDR1 is SGHKS and CDR2 is YYEKEE (reference sequence). The CDR3 has 14 amino acids. V was clipped by 4 bases and J by 4 bases, with 14 bases between them. Here the CDR3 DNA reads TGTGCCAGCAGCCAAGGACACAATGCCTATGGCTACACCTTC. Protein product: CASSQGHNAYGYTF.